These 29 T cell receptor beta chains came from one sample sequenced in a study of cytomegalovirus exposure and HLA in healthy donors. Primers included in the PCR were 60 Vbeta and 13 Jbeta primers. Only in-frame clones appear in the TCRdb table, and some are missing; sequencing was by immunoSEQ multiplex PCR. Here the sample spans 140,000 to 150,000 clones, about three quarters being singletons. Sequenced material: PBMCs. These receptors came from a male donor in good health and CMV-seronegative.

CDR3 residues: CASSYSTGTGRAFF. The DNA of the CDR3 is TGTGCCAGCAGTTACTCGACGGGAACGGGTAGAGCTTTCTTT. This rearrangement joins TRBV6-5 to TRBJ1-1; D is unclear. The CDR3 length is 14 residues. Germline V CDR1 and CDR2: MNHEY, SVGAGI. V lost 0 bases and J lost 10, with 15 bases in between.

The chain is built from TRBV28 and TRBJ1-2; 8 nucleotides line up with TRBD1. This CDR3 is built from 14 residues. Germline V gene sequence: CDR1 MDHEN, CDR2 SYDVKM. V was pared by 6 bases and J by 4 bases, with 7 bases of the junction left unmatched. DNA for the CDR3: TGTGCCAGCAGCTCTGGACAGGGAGGCTATGGCTACACCTTC. Translated: CASSSGQGGYGYTF.

The rearrangement joins TRBV19 to TRBJ2-6, with TRBD1 identical over 10 bases. There are 18 residues in the CDR3. CDR1 is LNHDA and CDR2 is SQIVND in the germline V gene (reference sequence). V shed 8 bases, J shed 0 bases, and the junction held 10 bases outside the gene matches. The CDR3 nucleotides read TGTGCCAGTGGTACGGACAGGGGGGCATACTCTGGGGCCAACGTCCTGACTTTC. This sequence encodes CASGTDRGAYSGANVLTF. The whole variable domain, filled in from reference TRBV19 and TRBJ2-6, reads DGGITQSPKYLFRKEGQNVTLSCEQNLNHDAMYWYRQDPGQGLRLIYYSQIVNDFQKGDIAEGYSVSREKKESFPLTVTSAQKNPTAFYLCASGTDRGAYSGANVLTFGAGSRLTVL.

The chain is built from TRBV9 and TRBJ1-3; a weak D match, TRBD1 (6 bases). The CDR3 covers 18 residues. Trimming pared 7 bases from V and 9 bases from J, leaving 32 bases between. CDR1 is SGDLS and CDR2 is YYNGEE in the germline V gene. The CDR3 loop reads CASGLNPHTTGRSSTIYF. For the CDR3, the DNA is TGTGCCAGCGGCCTCAATCCTCATACGACAGGCAGGTCAAGCACCATATATTTT.

This clone has just one count. The rearrangement links TRBV19 to TRBJ2-7, with 8 bases lining up with TRBD2. Germline-derived CDR1 and CDR2 are LNHDA and SQIVND (reference sequence). With V trimmed by 4 bases and J by 3 bases, 5 bases remained unmatched. The CDR3 sequence is 14 residues long. This CDR3 reads CASSTTSAVYEQYF. The DNA of the CDR3 is TGTGCCAGTAGTACGACTAGCGCGGTCTACGAGCAGTACTTC.

This rearrangement joins TRBV7-3 to TRBJ1-6; 11 bases are shared with TRBD1. The CDR3 loop spans 18 amino acids. The V gene's germline CDR1 is SGHTA and CDR2 FQGTGA. After removal of 3 bases from V and 9 bases from J, the junction contained 13 bases not matched to a gene. The CDR3 reads CASSFYRSGQGASSPLHF. CDR3 bases: TGTGCCAGCAGCTTCTACCGATCCGGACAGGGGGCGTCTTCACCCCTCCACTTT.

The chain recombines TRBV7-9 with TRBJ2-5; 9 bases map to TRBD1. The J call is in doubt because the DNA end fits TRBJ2-7 better. The CDR3 length is 18 residues. Germline loops: CDR1 SEHNR, CDR2 FQNEAQ (reference sequence). The CDR3: CASSFVQGAFLIAYEQYF. The CDR3 DNA reads as TGTGCCAGCAGCTTTGTACAGGGGGCATTTCTGATAGCCTACGAGCAGTACTTC.

This chain joins TRBV7-9 and TRBJ2-7; 9 bases map to TRBD2. V lost 5 bases to trimming and J lost 3 bases; unmatched junction nucleotides: 5. This CDR3 comprises 14 residues. Looked up from germline, CDR1 is SEHNR and CDR2 is FQNEAQ (reference sequence). CDR3 in DNA: TGTGCCAGCAGCCCGGGACTAGCATACTACGAGCAGTACTTC. This sequence encodes CASSPGLAYYEQYF.

This clone occurred once. This sequence joins TRBV7-2 and TRBJ2-5; 11 bases line up with TRBD2. The J call is uncertain, as TRBJ2-7 better fits the DNA end. Germline-derived CDR1 and CDR2 are SGHTA and FQGNSA. CDR3 length equals 14 residues. The CDR3 sequence is CASSYGTSGYEQYF. The CDR3 DNA reads as TGTGCCAGCAGCTACGGGACTAGCGGTTACGAGCAGTACTTC.

In the case of this clone: Relative to the germline gene, one junction end is altered; a read error may explain this. The chain has TRBV29-1 and TRBJ2-2, with a possible D match to TRBD2 (5 bases). This CDR3 region has 11 residues. Germline assignment: CDR1 SQVTM and CDR2 ANQGSEA. CDR3 in DNA: TGTGGGGTGGGAGACACCGGGGAGCTGTTTTTT. Translating it yields CGVGDTGELFF.

This chain uses TRBV5-4 with TRBJ2-1; 13 nucleotides align to TRBD2. The germline CDR1 and CDR2 sequences are SGHNT and YYREEE (reference sequence). CDR3 size: 20 residues. The V segment lost 4 bases and the J segment 0 bases; nucleotides outside the gene matches: 13. The chain's CDR3 is CASSIGLAGVSQSSYNEQFF. In nucleotides, the CDR3 is TGTGCCAGCAGCATAGGACTAGCGGGAGTCAGTCAGAGCTCCTACAATGAGCAGTTCTTC. The full variable domain, its missing parts supplied by reference TRBV5-4 and TRBJ2-1, is ETGVTQSPTHLIKTRGQQVTLRCSSQSGHNTVSWYQQALGQGPQFIFQYYREEENGRGNFPPRFSGLQFPNYSSELNVNALELDDSALYLCASSIGLAGVSQSSYNEQFFGPGTRLTVL.

CDR3 sequence reads: CASSQDRTATYGYTF. Written as DNA, the CDR3 is TGCGCCAGCAGCCAAGATCGGACAGCCACCTATGGCTACACCTTC. This chain links TRBV4-1 with TRBJ1-2, with a tentative D call TRBD1 (6 bases). The CDR3 totals 15 residues. Per germline, CDR1 MGHRA and CDR2 YSYEKL. Between the trimmed V and J ends, which lost 0 bases and 4 bases, there was a span of 12 bases.

V gene TRBV9 combines with J gene TRBJ1-4; D is uncertain. Trimming removed 4 bases from V and 8 bases from J, with 18 bases in between. This CDR3 is built from 15 residues. The V gene's germline CDR1 is SGDLS and CDR2 YYNGEE. CDR3 region: CASSSGWQVGEKLFF. The CDR3 coding sequence is TGTGCCAGCAGCTCGGGGTGGCAAGTAGGGGAAAAACTGTTTTTT.

Concerning this clone: The junction shows a germline mismatch at one end, possibly a read error. The chain joins TRBV7-7 to TRBJ2-2; tentatively, D is TRBD1 (6 bases). The V gene's germline CDR1 is SSHAT and CDR2 FNYEAQ (reference sequence). The CDR3 runs 15 residues. The CDR3 coding sequence is TGTGCTAGCAGCTCCGGCAGGGGCAGCACCGGGGAGCTGTTTTTT. It codes for CASSSGRGSTGELFF. The whole variable domain, remainder taken from reference TRBV7-7 and TRBJ2-2, is GAGVSQSPRYKVTKRGQDVTLRCDPISSHATLYWYQQALGQGPEFLTYFNYEAQPDKSGLPSDRFSAERPEGSISTLTIQRTEQRDSAMYRCASSSGRGSTGELFFGEGSRLTVL.

Concerning this clone: One junction end disagrees with the germline gene, perhaps due to a read error. V is TRBV9 and J is TRBJ2-3; the match to TRBD2 covers 8 bases. Germline loops: CDR1 SGDLS, CDR2 YYNGEE. The CDR3 is 15 amino acids. CDR3 residues: CASTVGAGGTDTQYF. CDR3 nucleotides: TGTGCCAGCACCGTAGGAGCGGGGGGCACAGATACGCAGTATTTT.

The gene calls are TRBV5-4 and TRBJ1-1; tentatively, D is TRBD1 (5 bases). This CDR3 has 13 amino acids. From germline, CDR1 is SGHNT and CDR2 YYREEE (reference sequence). V lost 2 bases and J lost 9, with 14 bases in between. CDR3 nucleotide sequence: TGTGCCAGCAGCTTCGAACAGGTTGGACAAGCTTTCTTT. Residues: CASSFEQVGQAFF.

The chain couples TRBV9 to TRBJ2-7; TRBD2 agrees at 13 bases. Trimming took 4 bases from V and 5 from J; bases not matched to a gene: 12. Germline V CDR1 and CDR2: SGDLS, YYNGEE. This CDR3 is built from 17 residues. This CDR3 reads CASSPNYVGLAGDEQYF. In DNA, the CDR3 is TGTGCCAGCAGCCCAAATTACGTTGGACTAGCGGGAGACGAGCAGTACTTC.

The rearrangement joins TRBV15 to TRBJ1-4; the D gene is possibly TRBD1 (5 bases). The CDR3 has 15 residues. The germline V gene encodes CDR1 LNHNV and CDR2 YYDKDF (reference sequence). The V and J ends lost 3 bases and 7 bases respectively, with 15 bases between them. The CDR3 bases are TGTGCCACCAGCAGGGCCCGGGGGGTTGGTGAAAAACTGTTTTTT. It is translated as CATSRARGVGEKLFF.

The V gene is TRBV6-5, the J gene TRBJ2-5, with TRBD1 matching 8 bases. Germline CDR1 reads MNHEY; CDR2 reads SVGAGI. The V segment lost 2 bases and the J segment 4 bases; nucleotides outside the gene matches: 0. The CDR3 has 13 amino acids. The chain's CDR3 is CASSYDRGETQYF. CDR3 DNA: TGTGCCAGCAGTTACGACAGGGGAGAGACCCAGTACTTC.

This chain uses TRBV7-9 with TRBJ1-6, with 10 nucleotides matching TRBD1. Germline CDR1 SEHNR, CDR2 FQNEAQ (reference sequence). J was trimmed by 7 bases and V by 3 bases; bases with no gene match: 9. CDR3 length: 17 amino acids. The CDR3 DNA sequence: TGTGCCAGCAGCTTGGCCGGGACAGGGGCTGGAAATTCACCCCTCCACTTT. This sequence encodes CASSLAGTGAGNSPLHF.

V usage is TRBV27 and J usage is TRBJ2-1, with 13 bases that match TRBD2. Trimming cost V 5 bases and J 9 bases; bases outside gene matches: 7. This CDR3 contains 15 residues. Germline values: CDR1 MNHEY, CDR2 SMNVEV (reference sequence). CDR3 DNA: TGTGCCAGCAGTCTGGGACTAGCGGGGCGGGGTGAGCAGTTCTTC. Translated, it gives CASSLGLAGRGEQFF.

The rearrangement links TRBV9 to TRBJ2-1, with 7 bases identical to TRBD1. The germline V gene has CDR1 SGDLS and CDR2 YYNGEE. The length of the CDR3 is 14 residues. J gave up 7 bases and V 0 bases, and 4 bases lay outside the gene matches. The chain's CDR3 is CASSVEGGLNEQFF. DNA of the CDR3: TGTGCCAGCAGCGTAGAAGGGGGCTTGAATGAGCAGTTCTTC. The full variable domain, in which reference TRBV9 and TRBJ2-1 provide the parts outside the CDR3, is DSGVTQTPKHLITATGQRVTLRCSPRSGDLSVYWYQQSLDQGLQFLIQYYNGEERAKGNILERFSAQQFPDLHSELNLSSLELGDSALYFCASSVEGGLNEQFFGPGTRLTVL.

The V gene is TRBV19, the J gene TRBJ2-7, with TRBD1 identical over 7 bases. After removal of 5 bases from V and 4 bases from J, the junction contained 5 bases not matched to a gene. The CDR3 runs 13 residues. Per germline, CDR1 LNHDA and CDR2 SQIVND (reference sequence). CDR3 region: CASSLGQRYEQYF. DNA for the CDR3: TGTGCCAGTAGTTTGGGACAGCGGTACGAGCAGTACTTC.

V gene TRBV7-9 combines with J gene TRBJ2-5; the match to TRBD2 covers 15 bases. This CDR3 spans 17 amino acids. Trimming took 1 base from V and 5 from J; bases not matched to a gene: 5. CDR1 and CDR2 (germline): SEHNR, FQNEAQ (reference sequence). In nucleotides, the CDR3 is TGTGCCAGCAGCTTAGGGACTAGCGGGAGGGCCCTTGAGACCCAGTACTTC. This translates into CASSLGTSGRALETQYF.

The genes are TRBV5-1 and TRBJ2-5; 10 nucleotides align to TRBD1. The junction had 6 bases not matched to a gene; V was cut back by 3 bases and J by 13 bases. The CDR3 has 12 amino acids. CDR1 SGHRS and CDR2 YFSETQ come from the germline V gene. CDR3 bases: TGCGCCAGCAGCTCCGGGACAGGGGCCGTGTACTTC. Translating it yields CASSSGTGAVYF.

V gene TRBV10-3 combines with J gene TRBJ1-1; possibly TRBD1 for D (5 bases). The CDR3 extends over 13 amino acids. Trimming removed 3 bases from V and 1 base from J, with 6 bases in between. Germline lookup yields CDR1 ENHRY and CDR2 SYGVKD. The CDR3 DNA reads as TGTGCCATCAGTGACAGGGAGAACACTGAAGCTTTCTTT. Protein: CAISDRENTEAFF.

The chain has TRBV6-6 and TRBJ1-1, with D possibly TRBD1 on 5 matching bases. The CDR3 has 12 amino acids. Germline CDR1 and CDR2: MNHNY and SVGAGI (reference sequence). V was pared by 3 bases and J by 11 bases, with 13 bases between. The CDR3 protein is CASSYSETAAFF. The CDR3 region has the DNA TGTGCCAGCAGTTATTCCGAGACAGCGGCTTTCTTT.

This rearrangement joins TRBV21-1 to TRBJ1-2; the table gives TRBD1 as D, unverified against the DNA. TRBV21-1 is a documented pseudogene. The CDR3 totals 17 residues. The CDR3 sequence: CASSKMNRECFGCGYTF. The CDR3 nucleotides are TGTGCCAGCAGCAAAATGAACAGGGAATGTTTTGGTTGTGGCTACACCTTC.

This chain uses TRBV29-1 with TRBJ2-5; possible D gene TRBD2, 6 bases. CDR3 length: 12 residues. The ends were cut back, 1 base at V and 10 bases at J, with 13 bases in the middle. Germline values: CDR1 SQVTM, CDR2 ANQGSEA. CDR3 protein: CSVEGGLRGQYF. CDR3 DNA sequence: TGCAGCGTTGAAGGGGGACTCCGGGGCCAGTACTTC.